This T cell receptor beta chain comes out of a study of blood T cell repertoires in COVID-19. Study summary: Specimens from acute and convalescent COVID-19 originated in the United States, Italy and Spain.

Germline CDR1 reads GTSNPN; CDR2 reads SVGIG (reference sequence). This CDR3 has 16 amino acids. Germline trimming cut 1 base from V and 5 bases from J; bases unmatched to any gene: 12. Produced via immunoSEQ multiplex PCR; TCRdb's table is partial and in-frame only. The sample lists hundreds of thousands of clones; around 82% were seen once. This receptor was taken from a woman in her forties or fifties who had recovered from COVID-19. The sequenced material came from peripheral blood. The rearrangement links TRBV30 to TRBJ2-5, with 8 positions matching TRBD2. Here the CDR3 DNA reads TGTGCCTGGAGTGCCCCGGGAGGGCGGCGTTTGGAGACCCAGTACTTC. It is translated as CAWSAPGGRRLETQYF.